This TCR beta chain was found in a study of blood T cell repertoires in COVID-19. Assay used: immunoSEQ multiplex PCR; TCRdb lists only in-frame clones, some missing. In the table there are around 68,000 clones, approximately 80% of which are singletons. This CDR3 region has 15 residues. V dropped 2 bases and J dropped 5 bases, with 10 bases sitting between them. CDR1 KGHSH and CDR2 LQKENI come from the germline V gene. J is TRBJ1-6 and V is TRBV18, with TRBD1 as a possible D gene (6 bases). The clonotype was recovered from a woman between 50 and 59 years old with acute or convalescent COVID-19. Sequenced: peripheral blood. CDR3: CASSPGQTDNSPLHF. The CDR3 nucleotides read TGTGCCAGCTCACCAGGACAGACCGATAATTCACCCCTCCACTTT.